This T cell receptor (beta chain) was recorded in a study of T cells in Graves' hyperthyroidism and ophthalmopathy. RNA transcripts provided the source from which TCR beta CDR3 regions were amplified. In the first-round RT-PCR of the TCR CDR3, the HTBI primer set was used. TCRdb redid the calling of the multiplex PCR reads with MiXCR, one entry per CDR3 protein. Of 500,000 to 550,000 distinct CDR3 sequences listed, about 20% are singletons. With 7 bases removed from V and 1 base from J, the gap between germline ends came to 19 bases. The CDR3 extends over 16 amino acids. The sample was blood. The sequence was obtained from a man aged 18 to 30 with Graves' hyperthyroidism. The chain couples TRBV12-3 or TRBV12-4 to TRBJ1-1; D might be TRBD1 (6 bases). CDR3 region: CASINRDWSENTEAFF. The CDR3 coding sequence is TGTGCCAGCATAAACAGGGATTGGTCTGAGAACACTGAAGCTTTCTTT.